What follows are 8 T cell receptor beta chains derived from one specimen sequenced in a study of metastatic and nonmetastatic thyroid tumors. Nobody among the patients had been given any treatment before thyroid surgery. TCRdb used MiXCR to call clones anew from the PCR reads. The sample includes about 59,000 clones, roughly 17% of them seen just once. The specimen was blood. The origin of the receptors is a male donor with papillary thyroid cancer or a benign thyroid nodule (not recorded which). Some clones in this sample may be carry-over from other donors' samples.

This clone has a count of ten or more. The rearrangement uses TRBV7-9 and TRBJ2-1; perhaps TRBD1 as D (6 bases). The CDR3 contains 13 residues. V lost 5 bases, J lost 6 bases, and 11 bases lay in between. Per the germline V gene, CDR1 is SEHNR and CDR2 is FQNEAQ (reference sequence). CDR3 in amino acids: CASSPGQTNEQFF. In DNA, the CDR3 is TGTGCCAGCAGCCCAGGACAGACCAATGAGCAGTTCTTC.

This clone was counted ten times or more. This specimen includes other DNA sequences encoding the same CDR3. The chain employs TRBV5-1 and TRBJ2-2; D perhaps matches TRBD2 (7 bases). From germline, CDR1 is SGHRS and CDR2 YFSETQ. The CDR3 sequence is 16 residues long. The germline V and J ends were trimmed by 4 bases and 4 bases, with 17 bases remaining between them. The CDR3 region is CASSPRGARATGELFF. The CDR3 DNA sequence: TGCGCCAGCAGCCCTCGGGGGGCCCGTGCCACCGGGGAGCTGTTTTTT.

This clone has a count of ten or more. The V and J genes are TRBV28 and TRBJ2-7, with 7 bases fitting TRBD2. CDR3 size: 13 residues. The V gene's germline CDR1 is MDHEN and CDR2 SYDVKM. The ends lost 10 bases at V and 5 bases at J; junction bases unmatched: 11. The CDR3, as DNA: TGTGCCACCTCCGGGACTATCGTCGACGAGCAGTACTTC. Translating it yields CATSGTIVDEQYF.

The sample holds many counts of this clone. The chain recombines TRBV4-2 with TRBJ2-1; TRBD2 matches 14 bases. After removal of 1 base from V and 9 bases from J, the junction contained 5 bases not matched to a gene. The CDR3 loop spans 16 amino acids. Germline V gene lookup returns CDR1 LGHNA and CDR2 YNFKEQ. DNA of the CDR3: TGTGCCAGCAGCCAAGCCCCCGGGACTAGCGGGGGTGAGCAGTTCTTC. This sequence encodes CASSQAPGTSGGEQFF.

The sample holds a few counts of this clone. A read error may explain this, as a much larger clone is one base away. Other DNA sequences in the same sample also yield this CDR3. This sequence joins TRBV7-6 and TRBJ2-5; no reliable D call. This CDR3 is built from 14 residues. Germline-derived CDR1 and CDR2 are SGHVS and FNYEAQ. Deletions cut 6 bases from V and 0 bases from J, with 11 bases between. Here the CDR3 reads CASRQAGYQETQYF. CDR3 DNA: TGTGCCAGCAGGCAAGCTGGGTACCAAGAGACCCAGTACTTC.

J is TRBJ2-7 and V is TRBV29-1, with a weak D call TRBD2 (5 bases). The germline V gene encodes CDR1 SQVTM and CDR2 ANQGSEA. V lost 6 bases and J 2 bases, leaving 17 bases between the germline ends. The CDR3 runs 14 residues. The CDR3 DNA sequence: TGCAGCGTCCGACTATCGGGTGAGACCTACGAGCAGTACTTC. This translates into CSVRLSGETYEQYF.

This clone was found many times. The V gene is TRBV29-1, the J gene TRBJ1-2; D is possibly TRBD1 (6 bases). This CDR3 has 15 residues. Germline loops: CDR1 SQVTM, CDR2 ANQGSEA. The ends were cut back, 8 bases at V and 2 bases at J, with 21 bases in the middle. CDR3 amino acids: CSKGKPGHRNYGYTF. The CDR3, as DNA: TGCAGCAAAGGGAAACCGGGACACCGAAACTATGGCTACACCTTC.

This clone was counted many times. This rearrangement joins TRBV15 to TRBJ2-6, with unresolved D. V was cut by 3 bases and J by 3 bases, with 6 bases left in between. This CDR3 is 14 amino acids long. Germline lookup yields CDR1 LNHNV and CDR2 YYDKDF (reference sequence). The DNA for the CDR3 is TGTGCCACCAGCAGGGCCGGTGGGGCCAACGTCCTGACTTTC. This translates into CATSRAGGANVLTF.